This T cell receptor beta chain was documented in a study of regulatory T cells in long-lasting Graves disease. The CDR3 is 12 amino acids. The germline gives CDR1 DFQATT, CDR2 SNEGSKA (reference sequence). V was clipped by 3 bases and J by 0 bases, with 6 bases between them. This clonotype was recorded at least ten times. Its antigen is undetermined. Overall study findings and caveats: TRBV28, TRBJ1-2 and TRBJ2-5 emerged as the favored segments in persistent disease. Whereas 966 public clonotypes were shared by new patients, persistent patients shared more, at around 2,700.

Stated time point: newly diagnosed GD, antithyroid drugs for less than 3 months. PBMCs provided the RNA from which the TCR library was made. HTBI primers from iRepertoire and Arm-PCR of CDR3 regions yielded the TCR beta libraries. TCRdb analysed the multiplex PCR reads with MiXCR anew, one entry per CDR3 protein. The sample lists more than 400,000 distinct CDR3 sequences, 16% occurring once. These same data were also listed under a study on T cells in Graves' hyperthyroidism and ophthalmopathy.

The TCR originated in a man aged 40-55 years with Graves disease. The sample consisted of peripheral blood mononuclear cells (PBMCs), taken at new diagnosis, from a patient treated with antithyroid drugs. V is TRBV20-1 and J is TRBJ2-7, with a weak D call TRBD1 (5 bases). As DNA, the CDR3 is TGCAGTGCTAGGGGGCACTCCTACGAGCAGTACTTC. Protein: CSARGHSYEQYF.